The entry below gives a single T cell receptor beta chain sequence along with its context. Its specificity is unknown. The data derive from a study of post-analysis software for immune sequencing data. CDR1 is ENHRY and CDR2 is SYGVKD in the germline V gene. Trimming took off 4 bases at V and 5 bases at J, with 20 bases between the two ends. The CDR3 covers 16 residues. General study results and limits: The study found TRBV5-6, TRBV5-1 and TRBV20-1 among roughly 5 TRBV segments more frequent in patients than controls.

Unique molecular identifiers were carried by the TCR beta cDNA libraries. Each CDR3 protein is one row after TCRdb ran MiXCR on the PCR reads. This table has about 540,000 distinct CDR3 sequences, roughly 34% appearing once. Sequences were obtained from blood. This TCR came from a girl aged 2-17 years with multiple sclerosis. The V call is TRBV10-3, the J call TRBJ1-1, with D perhaps matching TRBD1 (6 bases). DNA for the CDR3: TGTGCCATCAGTGGGTCGGGCCTAGGGGGGGCAACTGAAGCTTTCTTT. Its protein product is CAISGSGLGGATEAFF.